This TCR beta chain was recovered during a study of T cell clones after liver transplantation. Study-level points and caveats: Small, mixed patient groups and varying post-transplant times limit these conclusions.

Sequenced by immunoSEQ multiplex PCR; TCRdb stores in-frame clones only, minus some. The sample records tens of thousands of clones, about 93% being singletons. The CDR3 extends over 14 amino acids. Germline lookup yields CDR1 SGHNT and CDR2 YYREEE (reference sequence). Trimming shortened V by 2 bases and J by 6 bases, and 14 bases separated the two germline ends. About this clone itself: The antigen is not known.

The TCR originated in a human patient who received a liver transplant. The T cells may partly be graft donor cells. The chain uses TRBV5-4 and TRBJ1-2; D remains ambiguous. This specimen was CD8+ T cells from blood, taken 12 months after liver transplant. The CDR3 DNA is TGTGCCAGCAGCTTCTATTCGGGTAGGGATGGCTACACCTTC. Its protein is CASSFYSGRDGYTF.